Below are 19 T cell receptor beta chains sequenced from a single sample in a study of blood T cell repertoires in COVID-19. The repertoire was sequenced with immunoSEQ multiplex PCR; TCRdb's copy has only in-frame clones and lacks some. This sample has 74,000 or so clones, with about 90% found just once. Sequences were obtained from peripheral blood. Every receptor here comes from a human donor in a cohort sampled during active COVID-19.

This clone was observed once. The chain recombines TRBV19 with TRBJ2-7, with TRBD1 matching 8 bases. Looked up from germline, CDR1 is LNHDA and CDR2 is SQIVND (reference sequence). The CDR3 runs to 13 residues. Losses at the gene ends were 9 bases for V and 2 bases for J; bases not matched to a gene: 6. CDR3 sequence: CASRDRQTYEQYF. The CDR3 DNA follows: TGTGCCAGCAGGGACAGGCAGACCTACGAGCAGTACTTC.

The chain joins TRBV30 to TRBJ1-2; the D gene is possibly TRBD1 (6 bases). The CDR3 contains 13 residues. The germline CDR1 and CDR2 sequences are GTSNPN and SVGIG (reference sequence). The V gene lost 1 base and the J gene lost 8 bases, with 14 bases spanning the gap. The CDR3 loop is CAWSEQGPDGYTF. The CDR3 DNA reads TGTGCCTGGAGTGAACAGGGACCCGACGGCTACACCTTC.

The chain is built from TRBV4-1 and TRBJ1-5, with a possible D match to TRBD1 (5 bases). Germline CDR1 reads MGHRA; CDR2 reads YSYEKL. The V and J ends lost 3 bases and 5 bases respectively, with 17 bases between them. The CDR3 length is 16 residues. The CDR3 region is CASSQGPRRGDQPQHF. In DNA, the CDR3 is TGCGCCAGCAGCCAGGGGCCCCGACGGGGGGATCAGCCCCAGCATTTT.

This CDR3 reads CASSLGIGTGSSYEQYF. The CDR3 DNA reads as TGTGCCAGCAGTTTAGGAATCGGGACAGGGTCTTCTTACGAGCAGTACTTC. The chain has TRBV27 and TRBJ2-7; 9 nucleotides align to TRBD1. Losses at the gene ends were 2 bases for V and 4 bases for J; bases not matched to a gene: 12. The CDR3 runs 17 residues. The V gene's germline CDR1 is MNHEY and CDR2 SMNVEV (reference sequence).

The V and J genes are TRBV5-1 and TRBJ2-2; 7 bases match TRBD1. The CDR3 covers 14 residues. Trimming removed 2 bases from V and 6 bases from J; junction bases left unmatched: 4. Looked up from germline, CDR1 is SGHRS and CDR2 is YFSETQ. CDR3 in DNA: TGCGCCAGCAGCTTAATACAGGGGTCCGGGGAGCTGTTTTTT. Its translation is CASSLIQGSGELFF.

The chain recombines TRBV5-1 with TRBJ1-3; D is possibly TRBD1 (6 bases). Germline-derived CDR1 and CDR2 are SGHRS and YFSETQ. Trimming removed 8 bases at V and 3 bases at J, with 18 bases between. There are 15 residues in the CDR3. The CDR3 sequence is CASRDNVGNGNTIYF. For the CDR3, the DNA is TGCGCCAGTCGGGACAATGTCGGAAATGGAAACACCATATATTTT.

This chain uses TRBV28 with TRBJ2-1, with 8 positions matching TRBD2. CDR1 and CDR2 from the germline V gene are MDHEN and SYDVKM. The V and J ends lost 4 bases and 11 bases, in that order; junction bases with no gene match: 13. This CDR3 comprises 15 residues. The CDR3 DNA reads TGTGCCAGCAGTTCTACGGGACTAGAGGGGACTCAGCAGTTCTTC. Encoded protein: CASSSTGLEGTQQFF.

The rearrangement links TRBV30 to TRBJ2-2; D uncertain. CDR1 GTSNPN and CDR2 SVGIG come from the germline V gene (reference sequence). Trimming removed 2 bases from V and 3 bases from J, with 4 bases in between. This CDR3 is 12 amino acids long. The CDR3 spells CAWSPYTGELFF. The CDR3 DNA follows: TGTGCCTGGAGTCCGTACACCGGGGAGCTGTTTTTT.

This clone was seen just once. The chain links TRBV14 to TRBJ2-1; 7 bases map to TRBD2. This CDR3 contains 15 residues. Germline lookup yields CDR1 SGHDN and CDR2 FVKESK. The J segment lost 4 bases and the V segment lost 0 bases, leaving 3 bases of the junction unmatched. The CDR3: CASSQESSGYNEQFF. In DNA form, the CDR3 reads TGTGCCAGCAGCCAAGAGAGTAGCGGGTACAATGAGCAGTTCTTC.

With regard to this clone: Sequence at one end of the junction differs from germline and may be a read error. The rearrangement uses TRBV6-4 and TRBJ1-2, with D possibly being TRBD1 (5 bases). Germline CDR1 MRHNA, CDR2 SNTAGT. The CDR3 consists of 14 residues. The CDR3 loop is CASSDSWGEASKNF. Written as DNA, the CDR3 is TGTGCCAGCAGTGACTCGTGGGGGGAAGCTTCTAAGAACTTC.

The gene calls are TRBV10-3 and TRBJ2-2; TRBD1 agrees at 8 bases. V dropped 5 bases and J dropped 4; count of bases not matched to a gene: 6. Germline V gene data show CDR1 as ENHRY and CDR2 as SYGVKD. The CDR3 totals 15 residues. CDR3 in amino acids: CAISSTGAITGELFF. In nucleotides, the CDR3 is TGTGCCATCAGTTCGACAGGGGCGATCACCGGGGAGCTGTTTTTT.

The chain uses TRBV12-5 and TRBJ2-1; 8 positions agree with TRBD2. J gave up 5 bases and V 6 bases, and 12 bases lay outside the gene matches. This CDR3 comprises 16 residues. CDR1 is LGHNT, CDR2 FRNRAP, per germline. CDR3 sequence reads: CASGLIQRGRHNEQFF. The CDR3 DNA sequence: TGTGCTAGTGGCCTGATCCAGCGGGGGAGGCACAATGAGCAGTTCTTC.

The J gene is TRBJ2-1, the V gene TRBV29-1; TRBD2 aligns across 9 bases. J lost 8 bases, V lost 0 bases, and 5 bases had no gene match. This CDR3 contains 14 residues. Germline V gene data show CDR1 as SQVTM and CDR2 as ANQGSEA. CDR3 DNA: TGCAGCGTTGAAGACGGGACTAGCAGCTATGAGCAGTTCTTC. This sequence encodes CSVEDGTSSYEQFF.

DNA for the CDR3: TGTGCCAGCAGCCAGCAAAGCGGGAGTAGTGGTGAGCAGTTCTTC. As protein: CASSQQSGSSGEQFF. The rearrangement joins TRBV3-1 (or the pseudogene TRBV3-2) to TRBJ2-1, with TRBD2 identical over 8 bases. The CDR3 has 15 amino acids. V trimming: 3 bases; J trimming: 9 bases; junction bases outside the gene matches: 10. From germline, CDR1 is LGHDT and CDR2 YNNKEL (reference sequence).

V and J are TRBV6-5 and TRBJ1-2; 8 nucleotides match TRBD1. The length of the CDR3 is 13 residues. Germline loops: CDR1 MNHEY, CDR2 SVGAGI. Trimming removed 6 bases from V and 4 bases from J; junction bases left unmatched: 4. CDR3 region: CASSRDRIYGYTF. The DNA for the CDR3 is TGTGCCAGCAGCCGGGACAGGATCTATGGCTACACCTTC.

V and J are TRBV25-1 and TRBJ2-3, with D tentatively TRBD2 (6 bases). Trimming removed 8 bases from V and 8 bases from J, with 11 bases in between. Per the germline V gene, CDR1 is MGHDK and CDR2 is SYGVNS. The CDR3 covers 11 residues. The CDR3 here is CASQTRLTQYF. As DNA, the CDR3 is TGTGCCAGCCAGACTAGACTTACGCAGTATTTT.

The chain combines TRBV5-4 with TRBJ2-2, with 9 bases identical to TRBD1. Germline V gene data show CDR1 as SGHNT and CDR2 as YYREEE (reference sequence). The trim removed 3 bases at V and 6 bases at J, leaving 9 bases unmatched. The CDR3 covers 16 residues. The CDR3 spells CASSSPRTGDSGELFF. The CDR3 coding sequence is TGTGCCAGCAGCTCCCCGAGGACAGGGGATTCCGGGGAGCTGTTTTTT.

V and J are TRBV4-1 and TRBJ2-1; 16 bases agree with TRBD2. CDR3 size: 21 residues. J gave up 8 bases and V 4 bases, and 20 bases lay outside the gene matches. CDR1 is MGHRA and CDR2 is YSYEKL in the germline V gene. The CDR3 DNA sequence: TGCGCCAGCAGCCCGGGCAGGGGCAGGGGACTAGCGGGAGGGCCTAAGGATGAGCAGTTCTTC. Its translation: CASSPGRGRGLAGGPKDEQFF.

The V and J genes are TRBV28 and TRBJ1-2; TRBD1 matches 9 bases. Germline CDR1 MDHEN, CDR2 SYDVKM. J was trimmed by 4 bases and V by 5 bases; bases with no gene match: 5. The CDR3 covers 14 residues. The CDR3 DNA follows: TGTGCCAGCAGTAGGGACAGGGAGCTCTATGGCTACACCTTC. This sequence encodes CASSRDRELYGYTF.